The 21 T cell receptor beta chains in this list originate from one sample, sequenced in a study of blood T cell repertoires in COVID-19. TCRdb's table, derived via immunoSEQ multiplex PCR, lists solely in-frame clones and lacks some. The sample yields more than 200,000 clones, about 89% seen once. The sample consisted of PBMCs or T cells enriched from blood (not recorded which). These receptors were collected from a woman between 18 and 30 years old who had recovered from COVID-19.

The CDR3 reads CASSPGQSYGYTF. The DNA for the CDR3 is TGTGCCAGCAGTCCCGGACAGTCCTATGGCTACACCTTC. This chain connects TRBV14 to TRBJ1-2; maybe TRBD1 (6 bases). The CDR3 spans 13 residues. CDR1 and CDR2 (germline): SGHDN, FVKESK. Between the trimmed V and J ends, which lost 6 bases and 4 bases, there was a span of 12 bases.

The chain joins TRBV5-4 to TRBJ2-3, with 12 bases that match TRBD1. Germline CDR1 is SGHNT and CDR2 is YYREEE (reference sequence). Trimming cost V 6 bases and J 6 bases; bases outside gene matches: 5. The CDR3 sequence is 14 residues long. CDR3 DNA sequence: TGTGCCAGCAAAGGGACAGGGGGCTTGGATACGCAGTATTTT. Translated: CASKGTGGLDTQYF.

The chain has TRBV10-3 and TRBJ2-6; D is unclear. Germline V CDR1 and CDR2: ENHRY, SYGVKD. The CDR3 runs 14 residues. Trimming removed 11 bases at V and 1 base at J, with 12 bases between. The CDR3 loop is CAVQSQSGANVLTF. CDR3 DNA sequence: TGTGCCGTTCAATCCCAGTCTGGGGCCAACGTCCTGACTTTC.

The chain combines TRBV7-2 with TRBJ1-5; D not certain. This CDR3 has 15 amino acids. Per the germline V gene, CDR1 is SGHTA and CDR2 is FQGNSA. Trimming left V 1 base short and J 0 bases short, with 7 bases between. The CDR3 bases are TGTGCCAGCAGCTTAGGGTACAATAGCAATCAGCCCCAGCATTTT. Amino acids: CASSLGYNSNQPQHF.

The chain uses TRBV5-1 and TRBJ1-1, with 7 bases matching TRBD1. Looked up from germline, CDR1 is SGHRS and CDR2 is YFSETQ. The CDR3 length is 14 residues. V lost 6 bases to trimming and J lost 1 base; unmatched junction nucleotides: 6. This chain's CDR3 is CASTTQGRNTEAFF. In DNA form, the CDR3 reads TGCGCCAGCACCACACAGGGGCGGAACACTGAAGCTTTCTTT.

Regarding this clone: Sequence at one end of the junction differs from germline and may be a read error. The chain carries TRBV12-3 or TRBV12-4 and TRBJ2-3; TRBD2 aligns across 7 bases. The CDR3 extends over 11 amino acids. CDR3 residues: CASRAAGPLDF. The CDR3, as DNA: TGTGCCAGCAGGGCAGCGGGACCGTTAGATTTT.

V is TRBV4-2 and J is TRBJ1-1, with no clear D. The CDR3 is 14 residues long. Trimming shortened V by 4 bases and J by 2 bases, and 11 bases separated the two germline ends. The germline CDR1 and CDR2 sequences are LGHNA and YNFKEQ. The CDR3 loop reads CASSPGSPNTEAFF. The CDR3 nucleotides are TGTGCCAGCAGCCCCGGTAGCCCCAACACTGAAGCTTTCTTT.

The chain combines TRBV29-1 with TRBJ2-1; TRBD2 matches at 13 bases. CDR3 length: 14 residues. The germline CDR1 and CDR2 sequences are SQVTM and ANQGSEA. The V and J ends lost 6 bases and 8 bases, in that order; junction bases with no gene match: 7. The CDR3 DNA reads TGCAGCGTGCCCGGGACTAGCGGGAATCATGAGCAGTTCTTC. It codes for CSVPGTSGNHEQFF.

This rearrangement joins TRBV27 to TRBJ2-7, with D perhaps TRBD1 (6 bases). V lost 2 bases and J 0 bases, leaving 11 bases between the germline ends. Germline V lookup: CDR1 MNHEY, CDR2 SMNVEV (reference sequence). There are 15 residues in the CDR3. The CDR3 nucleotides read TGTGCCAGCAGTTTAACAGGGACCTTCTCCTACGAGCAGTACTTC. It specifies CASSLTGTFSYEQYF.

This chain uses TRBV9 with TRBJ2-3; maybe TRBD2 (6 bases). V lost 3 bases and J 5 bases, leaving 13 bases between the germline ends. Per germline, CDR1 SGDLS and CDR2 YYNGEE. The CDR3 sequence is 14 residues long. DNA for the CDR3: TGTGCCAGCAGCGGTACTAGCAAGGAAGATACGCAGTATTTT. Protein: CASSGTSKEDTQYF. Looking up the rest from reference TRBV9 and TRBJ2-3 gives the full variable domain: DSGVTQTPKHLITATGQRVTLRCSPRSGDLSVYWYQQSLDQGLQFLIQYYNGEERAKGNILERFSAQQFPDLHSELNLSSLELGDSALYFCASSGTSKEDTQYFGPGTRLTVL.

The CDR3 region is CASSPGSNTEAFF. The CDR3, as DNA: TGTGCCAGCAGTCCCGGGTCAAACACTGAAGCTTTCTTT. The chain links TRBV6-5 to TRBJ1-1; D gene ambiguous. CDR1 and CDR2 (germline): MNHEY, SVGAGI. The CDR3 is made up of 13 amino acids. V lost 5 bases and J 2 bases, leaving 9 bases between the germline ends.

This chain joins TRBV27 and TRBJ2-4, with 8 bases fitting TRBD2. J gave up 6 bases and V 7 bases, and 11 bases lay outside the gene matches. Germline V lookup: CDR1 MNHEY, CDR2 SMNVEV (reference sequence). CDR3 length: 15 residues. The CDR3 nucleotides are TGTGCCAGCACCACCCCCGGGCTAGCGGGAAACATTCAGTACTTC. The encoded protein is CASTTPGLAGNIQYF.

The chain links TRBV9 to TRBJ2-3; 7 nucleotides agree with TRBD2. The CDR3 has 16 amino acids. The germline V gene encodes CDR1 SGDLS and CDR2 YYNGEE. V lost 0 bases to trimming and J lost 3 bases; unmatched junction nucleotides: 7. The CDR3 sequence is CASSVGGGSGTDTQYF. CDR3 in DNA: TGTGCCAGCAGCGTAGGAGGCGGGAGCGGAACAGATACGCAGTATTTT.

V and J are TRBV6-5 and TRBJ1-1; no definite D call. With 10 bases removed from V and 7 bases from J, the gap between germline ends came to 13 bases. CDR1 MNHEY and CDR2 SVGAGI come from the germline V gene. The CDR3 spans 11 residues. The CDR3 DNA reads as TGTGCCACCTCAAGGGAGAGTGAAGCTTTCTTT. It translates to CATSRESEAFF.

The CDR3 region is CASREAARGGTQYF. CDR3 coding DNA: TGTGCCAGCAGGGAGGCGGCGCGGGGGGGCACGCAGTATTTT. V usage is TRBV6-5 and J usage is TRBJ2-3; 9 positions match TRBD2. Germline CDR1 reads MNHEY; CDR2 reads SVGAGI. The V segment lost 6 bases and the J segment 9 bases; nucleotides outside the gene matches: 10. There are 14 residues in the CDR3.

CDR3 region: CASSLRPGGSGSFDTQYF. The CDR3 coding sequence is TGCGCCAGCAGCTTGAGGCCTGGGGGTAGCGGGAGTTTCGATACGCAGTATTTT. The V gene is TRBV5-1, the J gene TRBJ2-3; TRBD2 agrees at 9 bases. CDR1 and CDR2 (germline): SGHRS, YFSETQ. The CDR3 extends over 18 amino acids. The V and J ends lost 1 base and 6 bases, in that order; junction bases with no gene match: 15.

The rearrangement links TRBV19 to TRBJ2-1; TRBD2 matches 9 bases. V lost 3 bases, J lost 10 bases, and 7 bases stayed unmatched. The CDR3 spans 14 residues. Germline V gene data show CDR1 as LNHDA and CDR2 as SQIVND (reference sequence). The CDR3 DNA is TGTGCCAGTAGTATTCGCCTAGCGGGATTGGAGCAGTTCTTC. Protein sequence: CASSIRLAGLEQFF.

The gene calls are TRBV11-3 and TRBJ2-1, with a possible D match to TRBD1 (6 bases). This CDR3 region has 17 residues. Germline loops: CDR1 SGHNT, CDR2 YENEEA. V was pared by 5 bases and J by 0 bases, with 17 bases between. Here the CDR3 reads CASSMGAPISSYNEQFF. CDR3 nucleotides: TGTGCCAGCAGCATGGGGGCCCCCATCAGCTCCTACAATGAGCAGTTCTTC.

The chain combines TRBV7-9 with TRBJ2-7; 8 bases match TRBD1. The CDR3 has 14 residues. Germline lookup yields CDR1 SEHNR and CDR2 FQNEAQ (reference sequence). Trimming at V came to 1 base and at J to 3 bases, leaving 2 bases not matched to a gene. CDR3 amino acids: CASSLGDRSYEQYF. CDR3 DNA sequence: TGTGCCAGCAGCTTAGGGGACAGGAGCTACGAGCAGTACTTC.

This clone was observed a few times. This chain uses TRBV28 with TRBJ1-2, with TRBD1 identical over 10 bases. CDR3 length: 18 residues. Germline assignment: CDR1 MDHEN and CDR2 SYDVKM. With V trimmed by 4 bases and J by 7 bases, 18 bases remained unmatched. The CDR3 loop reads CASSSPGGAGTGEGGYTF. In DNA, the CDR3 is TGTGCCAGCAGTTCCCCGGGGGGGGCCGGGACAGGGGAAGGTGGCTACACCTTC.

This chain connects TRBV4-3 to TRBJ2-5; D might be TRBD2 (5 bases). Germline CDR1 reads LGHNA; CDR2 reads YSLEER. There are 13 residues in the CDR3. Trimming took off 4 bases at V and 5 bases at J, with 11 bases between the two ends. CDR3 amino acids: CASSPRRGETQYF. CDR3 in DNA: TGCGCCAGCAGCCCTAGGCGAGGGGAGACCCAGTACTTC.